These T cell receptor beta chains were read from a single sample in a study of T cell responses to AZD1222 COVID-19 vaccine. Libraries were prepared by immunoSEQ multiplex PCR; TCRdb keeps only in-frame clonotypes and omits some of them. The sample carries approximately 120,000 clones, about 85% recorded once. The sample consisted of peripheral blood, taken 28 days after the second AZD1222 dose. The receptors stem from an adult who received the AZD1222 COVID-19 vaccine. Both conserved end residues are part of each CDR3. The D gene is left open where the match is weak. Not all rows give a size; the values are once, few, many and, for expanded clones, a class.

size	V	D	J	length	CDR3	DNA
-	TRBV5-5	-	TRBJ1-1	13	CASSEQQNTEAFF	TGTGCCAGCAGCGAACAGCAGAACACTGAAGCTTTCTTT
-	TRBV19	-	TRBJ1-5	15	CASSIELTGAGPQHF	TGTGCCAGTAGTATAGAGTTGACAGGTGCTGGGCCCCAGCATTTT
-	TRBV19	TRBD2	TRBJ2-7	14	CATTGTSGSYEQYF	TGTGCCACCACAGGGACTAGCGGCTCCTACGAGCAGTACTTC
once	TRBV6-5	-	TRBJ2-2	14	CASRDLGEGGELFF	TGTGCCAGCAGGGACCTGGGGGAAGGAGGGGAGCTGTTTTTT
-	TRBV7-8	-	TRBJ1-6	16	CASSLVTGLAHSPLHF	TGTGCCAGCAGCTTAGTTACAGGCCTAGCGCATTCACCCCTCCACTTT
-	TRBV13	-	TRBJ2-7	12	CASSLGGGEQYF	TGTGCCAGCAGCTTAGGAGGGGGCGAGCAGTACTTC
-	TRBV19	TRBD1	TRBJ2-3	16	CASTPPGQGARDTQYF	TGTGCCAGTACTCCCCCGGGACAGGGGGCGAGAGATACGCAGTATTTT
-	TRBV3-1/TRBV3-2	-	TRBJ2-1	15	CASSQGGATHREQFF	TGTGCCAGCAGCCAAGGCGGGGCGACTCACCGTGAGCAGTTCTTC
-	TRBV6-5	-	TRBJ1-2	13	CASSREFSYGYTF	TGTGCCAGCAGTCGAGAGTTTAGCTATGGCTACACCTTC
once	TRBV6-5	-	TRBJ1-6	13	CASSTQTGSPLHF	TGTGCCAGCAGTACCCAGACAGGTTCTCCCCTCCACTTT
once	TRBV6-7	-	TRBJ2-7	15	CASSYPNRDSYEQYF	TGTGCCAGCAGTTACCCAAACAGGGACTCCTACGAGCAGTACTTC
-	TRBV7-2	TRBD1	TRBJ1-5	17	CASSSAPRGRTGQPQHF	TGTGCCAGCAGCTCGGCCCCCAGGGGGCGAACGGGTCAGCCCCAGCATTTT
-	TRBV12-3/TRBV12-4	-	TRBJ2-5	13	CASSGTPVETQYF	TGTGCCAGCTCAGGGACCCCAGTAGAGACCCAGTACTTC
-	TRBV5-1	TRBD2	TRBJ2-3	16	CASSLSSGGITDTQYF	TGCGCCAGCAGCTTAAGTAGCGGGGGGATCACAGATACGCAGTATTTT
many	TRBV14	-	TRBJ2-7	15	CASSLRLDGIYEQYF	TGTGCCAGCAGCCTACGATTGGACGGGATCTACGAGCAGTACTTC
-	TRBV7-2	TRBD1	TRBJ2-1	17	CASSLEVTGGSYNEQFF	TGTGCCAGCAGCTTAGAAGTGACAGGGGGCTCCTACAATGAGCAGTTCTTC
-	TRBV6-2/TRBV6-3	TRBD1	TRBJ2-5	15	CASSYRQGFQETQYF	TGTGCCAGCAGTTATAGACAGGGATTCCAAGAGACCCAGTACTTC
once	TRBV24-1	-	TRBJ1-5	16	CATASDQGTLNQPQHF	TGTGCCACCGCCTCGGATCAGGGAACCCTCAATCAGCCCCAGCATTTT
-	TRBV7-8	-	TRBJ2-5	15	CASSPRRVGGETQYF	TGTGCCAGCAGCCCGCGAAGGGTTGGCGGAGAGACCCAGTACTTC
-	TRBV19	-	TRBJ2-3	15	CASSRLPLSTDTQYF	TGTGCCAGTAGTAGACTGCCCCTAAGCACAGATACGCAGTATTTT
-	TRBV3-1/TRBV3-2	TRBD1	TRBJ1-2	14	CASSQETGAYGYTF	TGTGCCAGCAGCCAAGAAACAGGGGCCTATGGCTACACCTTC
once	TRBV6-5	-	TRBJ2-5	14	CAGAVGRKQETQYF	TGTGCCGGGGCCGTAGGCCGGAAACAAGAGACCCAGTACTTC
-	TRBV3-1/TRBV3-2	TRBD2	TRBJ2-1	14	CASSQLAGQGEQFF	TGTGCCAGCAGCCAATTAGCGGGGCAGGGAGAGCAGTTCTTC
-	TRBV29-1	TRBD1	TRBJ1-4	13	CSVWTGFGEKLFF	TGCAGCGTTTGGACAGGGTTTGGCGAAAAACTGTTTTTT
-	TRBV2	-	TRBJ1-2	14	CANTRAATIYGYTF	TGTGCCAACACCAGGGCGGCGACCATCTATGGCTACACCTTC
-	TRBV27	-	TRBJ2-7	11	CASPAKNEQYF	TGTGCCAGCCCCGCGAAGAACGAGCAGTACTTC
-	TRBV30	TRBD1	TRBJ1-2	15	CAWSVPGQGAYGYTF	TGTGCCTGGAGTGTACCGGGACAGGGTGCCTATGGCTACACCTTC
-	TRBV9	TRBD1	TRBJ2-3	17	CASSVGTGGRRTDTQYF	TGTGCCAGCAGCGTCGGGACAGGGGGCAGGAGAACAGATACGCAGTATTTT